This T cell receptor (beta chain) is drawn from a study of blood T cell repertoires in COVID-19. Here immunoSEQ multiplex PCR was the method, and the copy in TCRdb shows in-frame clones only, minus some. The repertoire holds some 300,000 clones, around nine tenths seen once, with roughly a tenth in the top ten. This clone was observed a handful of times. The CDR3 covers 13 residues. Trimming removed 2 bases at V and 4 bases at J, with 8 bases between. Germline V gene lookup returns CDR1 MDHEN and CDR2 SYDVKM. The chain is built from TRBV28 and TRBJ1-1, with no clear D. The sequenced material came from PBMCs or T cells enriched from blood (not recorded which). The source is a woman in her 40s who had recovered from COVID-19. CDR3 sequence reads: CASSLVVATEAFF. As DNA, the CDR3 is TGTGCCAGCAGTTTAGTAGTTGCCACTGAAGCTTTCTTT.